This entry lists 24 T cell receptor beta chains sequenced from one sample in a study of shared clonotypes between healthy human individuals. Naive CD8 cells were CD45RO-negative, positively selected for CCR7, excluding terminally differentiated effector memory CD45RA+ cells. The repertoire was sequenced with immunoSEQ multiplex PCR; TCRdb's copy has only in-frame clones and lacks some. The sample has hundreds of thousands of clones; 95% to 97% are singletons. The sequencing sample was made of naive CD8+ T cells sorted from blood. The receptors were sampled from a woman aged 25 to 39 in good health.

Here the CDR3 DNA reads TGTGCCACCGCCATAGCGGGAGTTAATTTCATAGGGAATGAGCAGTTCTTC. Amino acid sequence: CATAIAGVNFIGNEQFF. The V gene is TRBV28, the J gene TRBJ2-1; 9 bases line up with TRBD2. V dropped 10 bases and J dropped 7; count of bases not matched to a gene: 20. CDR3 length: 17 amino acids. Per the germline V gene, CDR1 is MDHEN and CDR2 is SYDVKM.

V and J are TRBV29-1 and TRBJ2-7; a weak D match, TRBD1 (6 bases). CDR1 is SQVTM and CDR2 is ANQGSEA in the germline V gene. Trimming pared 5 bases from V and 0 bases from J, leaving 11 bases between. The CDR3 extends over 13 amino acids. The chain's CDR3 is CSVSTGNSYEQYF. CDR3 nucleotides: TGCAGCGTTAGTACAGGGAACTCCTACGAGCAGTACTTC.

The CDR3 DNA is TGTGCCAGCAGCCCCCGTTGGGCGGGAGGGCGCCAAGAGACCCAGTACTTC. Translation: CASSPRWAGGRQETQYF. The chain links TRBV7-3 to TRBJ2-5; the match to TRBD2 covers 9 bases. The germline V gene encodes CDR1 SGHTA and CDR2 FQGTGA. The CDR3 totals 17 residues. V dropped 5 bases and J dropped 1; count of bases not matched to a gene: 11.

The chain employs TRBV7-9 and TRBJ2-3; unclear D gene. V was trimmed by 5 bases and J by 6 bases, leaving 15 bases between them. Germline V gene data show CDR1 as SEHNR and CDR2 as FQNEAQ (reference sequence). This CDR3 region has 14 residues. The CDR3 protein is CASSPPPPTDTQYF. The DNA for the CDR3 is TGTGCCAGCAGCCCACCCCCGCCGACGGATACGCAGTATTTT.

The J gene is TRBJ2-1, the V gene TRBV7-6; TRBD1 agrees at 8 bases. Germline loops: CDR1 SGHVS, CDR2 FNYEAQ. The CDR3 loop spans 14 amino acids. With 6 bases clipped from V and 2 bases from J, the junction kept 3 bases outside the gene matches. The CDR3 here is CASSQGAAYNEQFF. The CDR3 region has the DNA TGTGCCAGCAGTCAGGGGGCGGCCTACAATGAGCAGTTCTTC.

The rearrangement joins TRBV28 to TRBJ2-5; weak D call: TRBD2 (6 bases). In germline, CDR1 is MDHEN, CDR2 SYDVKM. V lost 3 bases and J lost 0, with 8 bases in between. The CDR3 contains 14 residues. The CDR3 DNA is TGTGCCAGCAGTTTCCCTAGCGACCAAGAGACCCAGTACTTC. Residues: CASSFPSDQETQYF. Using reference TRBV28 and TRBJ2-5 for the parts outside the CDR3, the full variable domain is DVKVTQSSRYLVKRTGEKVFLECVQDMDHENMFWYRQDPGLGLRLIYFSYDVKMKEKGDIPEGYSVSREKKERFSLILESASTNQTSMYLCASSFPSDQETQYFGPGTRLLVL.

The V gene is TRBV27, the J gene TRBJ2-5, with D possibly TRBD1 on 6 matching bases. Trimming removed 5 bases from V and 4 bases from J, with 14 bases in between. CDR3 length: 14 amino acids. CDR1 is MNHEY, CDR2 SMNVEV, per germline (reference sequence). The CDR3 region has the DNA TGTGCCAGCAGTCCGACAGGTCGGGGAGAGACCCAGTACTTC. Translating gives CASSPTGRGETQYF.

As DNA, the CDR3 is TGTGCCAGCAGTGGCCCTCTAGCGGGAGTACCCTCCAGCTCCTACGAGCAGTACTTC. Its protein is CASSGPLAGVPSSSYEQYF. The chain combines TRBV28 with TRBJ2-7; 10 bases line up with TRBD2. V was pared by 5 bases and J by 0 bases, with 16 bases of the junction left unmatched. Germline V gene lookup returns CDR1 MDHEN and CDR2 SYDVKM. The CDR3 sequence is 19 residues long.

Note on this clone: Other DNA sequences in the sample encode the same CDR3. The rearrangement links TRBV27 to TRBJ1-1; no reliable D call. Trimming cost V 2 bases and J 1 base, with 5 bases left between them. This CDR3 spans 13 amino acids. Germline V gives CDR1 MNHEY, CDR2 SMNVEV (reference sequence). The CDR3 protein is CASSLARNTEAFF. CDR3 DNA sequence: TGTGCCAGCAGTTTAGCCCGGAACACTGAAGCTTTCTTT.

The chain employs TRBV27 and TRBJ2-7, with 11 bases identical to TRBD1. Looked up from germline, CDR1 is MNHEY and CDR2 is SMNVEV (reference sequence). With V trimmed by 2 bases and J by 1 base, 4 bases remained unmatched. This CDR3 region has 16 residues. The CDR3 region has the DNA TGTGCCAGCAGTTTAGGGGGACAGGGGGGATCCTACGAGCAGTACTTC. Protein sequence: CASSLGGQGGSYEQYF.

The genes are TRBV4-1 and TRBJ2-1; TRBD2 aligns across 8 bases. J was trimmed by 4 bases and V by 6 bases; bases with no gene match: 8. Germline CDR1 is MGHRA and CDR2 is YSYEKL. This CDR3 comprises 15 residues. CDR3 DNA: TGCGCCAGCAGGCCCGGGACTAGGACTTACAATGAGCAGTTCTTC. It translates to CASRPGTRTYNEQFF.

This clone was seen a single time. This chain connects TRBV15 to TRBJ2-1; a weak D match, TRBD2 (5 bases). Germline V gene data show CDR1 as LNHNV and CDR2 as YYDKDF (reference sequence). This CDR3 is built from 16 residues. Trimming left V 0 bases short and J 4 bases short, with 13 bases between. The CDR3: CATSRDRGGRYNEQFF. The CDR3 coding sequence is TGTGCCACCAGCAGAGATCGAGGAGGACGGTACAATGAGCAGTTCTTC.

This clone was detected only once. The chain employs TRBV27 and TRBJ2-3; D gene unclear. Germline-derived CDR1 and CDR2 are MNHEY and SMNVEV (reference sequence). The V and J ends lost 5 bases and 1 base respectively, with 19 bases between them. The length of the CDR3 is 17 residues. CDR3 residues: CASSPWTTTLGTDTQYF. The CDR3, as DNA: TGTGCCAGCAGTCCATGGACGACAACCCTGGGCACAGATACGCAGTATTTT.

The chain combines TRBV4-1 with TRBJ2-7; 10 nucleotides line up with TRBD2. The length of the CDR3 is 16 residues. J was trimmed by 4 bases and V by 0 bases; bases with no gene match: 6. Per germline, CDR1 MGHRA and CDR2 YSYEKL. The CDR3 DNA reads TGCGCCAGCAGCCAAGAACCACTAGCGGGAACGTACGAGCAGTACTTC. The encoded protein is CASSQEPLAGTYEQYF.

This clone was seen just once. V gene TRBV9 combines with J gene TRBJ2-1; 9 nucleotides match TRBD2. The CDR3 consists of 14 residues. Germline values: CDR1 SGDLS, CDR2 YYNGEE. The trim removed 3 bases at V and 5 bases at J, leaving 3 bases unmatched. The chain's CDR3 is CASSGSSGNNEQFF. CDR3 in DNA: TGTGCCAGCAGCGGGTCTAGCGGGAACAATGAGCAGTTCTTC.

This clone showed up just once. In the same sample, other DNA sequences code for this CDR3. This chain links TRBV28 with TRBJ2-7; D is unclear. The CDR3 runs to 14 residues. Germline CDR1 MDHEN, CDR2 SYDVKM. Trimming left V 2 bases short and J 2 bases short, with 10 bases between. The CDR3 bases are TGTGCCAGCAGTTTAGAGGACGGCCCCTACGAGCAGTACTTC. This gives the protein CASSLEDGPYEQYF.

The rearrangement links TRBV5-6 to TRBJ2-7; 8 nucleotides line up with TRBD2. CDR3 length: 14 residues. Trimming took 5 bases from V and 5 from J; bases not matched to a gene: 9. Germline V gene sequence: CDR1 SGHDT, CDR2 YYEEEE. CDR3 in amino acids: CASRKTSVGNEQYF. The CDR3 DNA sequence: TGTGCCAGCAGAAAGACTAGCGTCGGCAACGAGCAGTACTTC.

Concerning this clone: Other DNA sequences of this sample code for an identical CDR3. The chain recombines TRBV7-9 with TRBJ2-7, with TRBD1 identical over 7 bases. Germline V gene lookup returns CDR1 SEHNR and CDR2 FQNEAQ (reference sequence). The CDR3 runs to 14 residues. Trimming at V came to 6 bases and at J to 4 bases, leaving 9 bases not matched to a gene. CDR3 nucleotide sequence: TGTGCCAGCAGTCTAGTGGGACAGACTTACGAGCAGTACTTC. It is translated as CASSLVGQTYEQYF. Full variable domain (rest looked up from reference TRBV7-9 and TRBJ2-7): DTGVSQNPRHKITKRGQNVTFRCDPISEHNRLYWYRQTLGQGPEFLTYFQNEAQLEKSRLLSDRFSAERPKGSFSTLEIQRTEQGDSAMYLCASSLVGQTYEQYFGPGTRLTVT.

Comments on this clone: At one of its ends the junction is not consistent with the germline gene, which may arise from a read error. The chain has TRBV11-2 and TRBJ2-1; D is ambiguous. In germline, CDR1 is SGHAT, CDR2 FQNNGV. This CDR3 is built from 12 residues. The CDR3: CASSPRSDEQFF. The CDR3 coding sequence is TGTGCTAGCAGCCCCCGGTCGGATGAGCAGTTCTTC.

The chain has TRBV5-6 and TRBJ1-1; tentatively, D is TRBD1 (5 bases). Trimming removed 0 bases from V and 3 bases from J, with 12 bases in between. Germline assignment: CDR1 SGHDT and CDR2 YYEEEE. CDR3 size: 15 residues. The CDR3 loop is CASSLGGGTHTEAFF. CDR3 sequence (DNA): TGTGCCAGCAGCTTGGGGGGTGGGACCCACACTGAAGCTTTCTTT.

The chain uses TRBV27 and TRBJ1-5, with TRBD1 identical over 7 bases. CDR1 and CDR2 (germline): MNHEY, SMNVEV (reference sequence). V shed 5 bases, J shed 2 bases, and the junction held 15 bases outside the gene matches. CDR3 length equals 18 residues. The CDR3, as DNA: TGTGCCAGCAGTGTTAATTCGGTGGCAGGGGGGGGCAATCAGCCCCAGCATTTT. Translation: CASSVNSVAGGGNQPQHF.

The sample holds one count of this clone. Germline and junction disagree at one end, which may indicate a read error. V is TRBV27 and J is TRBJ2-7, with 9 bases fitting TRBD2. The germline V gene encodes CDR1 MNHEY and CDR2 SMNVEV (reference sequence). The CDR3 contains 13 residues. As DNA, the CDR3 is TGTGCCAGCAGTTTAGGAACTAGCGGGCGTAGTACCTTC. Translated, it gives CASSLGTSGRSTF.

About this clone: Germline is not matched at one junction end, which may reflect a read error. This chain connects TRBV6-5 to TRBJ2-1; tentatively, D is TRBD1 (6 bases). CDR1 is MNHEY, CDR2 SVGAGI, per germline. The CDR3 loop spans 13 amino acids. The CDR3 sequence is CASSSSGPGVWIF. CDR3 in DNA: TGTGCCAGCAGCTCCAGCGGCCCAGGGGTATGGATCTTC.

The chain is built from TRBV7-8 and TRBJ2-7; no definite D call. V was pared by 7 bases and J by 2 bases, with 18 bases between. This CDR3 is 15 amino acids long. Germline lookup yields CDR1 SGHVS and CDR2 FQNEAQ. CDR3 DNA sequence: TGTGCCAGCACCGTAACTCGGGTAAACACCTACGAGCAGTACTTC. Protein sequence: CASTVTRVNTYEQYF.